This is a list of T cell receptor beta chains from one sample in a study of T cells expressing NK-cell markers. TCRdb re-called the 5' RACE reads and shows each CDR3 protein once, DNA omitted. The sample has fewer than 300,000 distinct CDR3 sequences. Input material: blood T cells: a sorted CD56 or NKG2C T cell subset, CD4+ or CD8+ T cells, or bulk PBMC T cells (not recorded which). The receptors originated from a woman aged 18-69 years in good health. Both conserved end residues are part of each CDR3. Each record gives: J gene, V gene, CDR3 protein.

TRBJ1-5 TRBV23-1 CASSLILGINQPQHF
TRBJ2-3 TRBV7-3 CASSSVAGAPSSTDTQYF
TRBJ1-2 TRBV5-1 CASSIGQATHGYTF
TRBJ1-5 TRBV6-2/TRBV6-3 CASSKGGSWAGPQHF
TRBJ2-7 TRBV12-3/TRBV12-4 CASSSDRTGPYEQYF
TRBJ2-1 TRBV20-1 CSAVAGARNEQFF
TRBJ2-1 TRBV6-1 CASRADRGRLANEQFF
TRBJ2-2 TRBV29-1 CSVTTGTVNTGELFF
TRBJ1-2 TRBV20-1 CSARDPGQVYGYTF
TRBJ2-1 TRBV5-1 CASSLAPTSAYNEQFF
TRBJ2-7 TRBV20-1 CSASPGGDYEQYF
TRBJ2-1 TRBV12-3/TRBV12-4 CASSLPSGTYNEQFF
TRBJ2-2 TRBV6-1 CASRTAGTSKAGELFF
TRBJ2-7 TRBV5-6 CASTPRGNTFYEQYF
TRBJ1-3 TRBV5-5 CASANGQVNSGNTIYF
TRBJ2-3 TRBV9 CASSVLLTPDTQYF
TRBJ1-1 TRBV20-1 CSARMHRMNTEAFF
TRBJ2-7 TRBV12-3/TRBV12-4 CASLSEGEGPCEQYF
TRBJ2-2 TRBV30 CAWNRQNTGELFF
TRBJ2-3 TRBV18 CASSPPGLASTDTQYF
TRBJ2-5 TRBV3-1 CASSHWLSDQETQYF
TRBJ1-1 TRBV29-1 CSVSKLRTDVMNTEAFF
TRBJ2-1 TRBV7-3 CASSLISGLQGQHNEQFF
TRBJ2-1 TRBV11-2 CASSPGTLWGNEQFF
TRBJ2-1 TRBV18 CASSADRYNEQFF
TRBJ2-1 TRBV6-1 CASSGGNYNEQFF
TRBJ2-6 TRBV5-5 CASSSGTASSGANVLTF
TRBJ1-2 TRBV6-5 CASSYGRSYTF
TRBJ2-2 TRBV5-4 CASSAPGGVTGELFF
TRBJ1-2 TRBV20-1 CSASDRAANYGYTF
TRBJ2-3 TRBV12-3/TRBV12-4 CATTGGPGTDTQYF
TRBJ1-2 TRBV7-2 CASSLGQGGIYGYTF
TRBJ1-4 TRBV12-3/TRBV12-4 CASSSALSLANEKLFF
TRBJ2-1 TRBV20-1 CSARSLLAGNEQFF
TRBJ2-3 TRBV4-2 CASSQEGGRRDTQYF
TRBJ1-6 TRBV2 CASSASPAGYSPLHF
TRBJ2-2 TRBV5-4 CASSFPGTSGGVLTGELFF
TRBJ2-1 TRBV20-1 CSATIGSRTVYNEQFF
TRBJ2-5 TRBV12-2 CASRLRGGGRRETQYF
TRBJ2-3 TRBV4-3 CASSSSGGPGTDTQYF
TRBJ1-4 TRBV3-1 CASSWGSTNEKLFF
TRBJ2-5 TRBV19 CASIGGGGETQYF
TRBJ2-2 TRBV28 CASSAILGTSGKRELFF
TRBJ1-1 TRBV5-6 CASSLRSANTEAFF
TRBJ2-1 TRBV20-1 CSAMTGTEGFNEQFF
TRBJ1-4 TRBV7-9 CAARRDGEKLFF
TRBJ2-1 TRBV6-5 CASSYAMSWPYNEQFF
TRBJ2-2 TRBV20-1 CSAMRGLNTGELFF